This TCR beta chain derives from a study of glioma-infiltrating T cells after dendritic cell vaccination (dated by TCRdb to about 2016). Regarding the research as a whole: The cohort included some 15 glioblastoma patients drawn from Phase I and II dendritic cell vaccination trials, of whom 9 were newly diagnosed and 6 had recurrent disease. Survival after dendritic cell vaccination was correlated with TCR sequencing metrics such as TIL content and the overlap between tumor and blood repertoires. Each patient got three intradermal injections of the dendritic cell vaccine, spaced at biweekly intervals, in the arm below the axilla. The vaccine was prepared from monocyte-derived dendritic cells that were cultured for roughly seven days with IL-4 and GM-CSF and then pulsed overnight with autologous tumor lysate. Autologous tumor lysate-pulsed dendritic cell vaccination was administered to the patients between the early 2000s and the early 2010s. Tumor-infiltrating lymphocyte content was quantified and tumor and blood repertoires were compared in dendritic cell-vaccinated glioblastoma patients by deep sequencing of TCR beta CDR3 regions. Broad study findings and their caveats: The TCR overlap response model with three groups was called speculative and said to need prospective validation. The cohort was small and heterogeneous, and full blood and tumor sets were available for few patients, with initial-recurrent tumor pairs available for even fewer patients. TCR clonality showed no direct relationship with survival, which suggests that a diverse polyclonal response may matter. Longer time to progression and overall survival after dendritic cell vaccination were predicted by higher estimated pretreatment TIL content.

To be selected, patients needed enough residual fresh-frozen tumor tissue and more than two years of available survival data. Molecular status otherwise varied across the glioblastoma patients, but none of them carried an isocitrate dehydrogenase mutation. PBMC were collected before vaccination, two weeks after the third vaccination, and at tumor progression when it occurred. The Qiagen DNeasy Blood extraction Kit was used to extract genomic DNA. Using the immunoSEQ assay, TCRB CDR3 regions were amplified from roughly 1.9 micrograms of genomic DNA, or from all available DNA when less than that was on hand. The multiplex PCR relied on 60 forward primers for TCR V beta segments and 13 reverse primers for J beta segments. To estimate reads per starting template, synthetic control templates were spiked into each sample at limiting dilution. The Illumina HiSeq System generated 87 bp sequencing reads. The paper's data handling went like this. PCR and sequencing errors were removed by a nearest neighbor algorithm that merged closely related sequences. TCR overlap was defined as the percentage of unique tumor TCR beta sequences that were also found in the peripheral blood of the same patient. In TCRdb, the immuneACCESS table is reduced to in-frame sequences with V and J assigned. These tables do not hold every clone; where another copy was compared, an unresolved V gene accounts for under half, and the others remain unexplained. Clonal size and the V and J genes are those of that table, whereas D and trimming came from the DNA. Across this sample there are about 95,000 clones, with over 75% seen only once. 2.5% to 3% of the sample is taken by the ten largest.

For this clone: Its antigen specificity is not known. No per-base quality is available; no much larger clone lies one base away.

CDR1 and CDR2 were assigned from the germline V gene as MGHDK and SYGVNS. For this chain, trimming is 6 bases at the V end and 5 bases at the J end, and the number of junction bases without a gene match is 1. Taken from cysteine to phenylalanine, the CDR3 has 13 residues. This entry keeps only the CDR3 DNA: 39 bases, framed from base 1. Source: blood, taken before dendritic cell vaccination. The chain links TRBV25-1 with TRBJ2-2, and 9 junctional nucleotides match TRBD1. The source of this sequence is a human donor with glioblastoma. The CDR3 corresponds to CASRGQGTGELFF. The nucleotide sequence reads as follows: TGTGCCAGCAGAGGACAGGGGACCGGGGAGCTGTTTTTT. The full variable domain, completed from the reference TRBV25-1 and TRBJ2-2 proteins outside the CDR3, reads EADIYQTPRYLVIGTGKKITLECSQTMGHDKMYWYQQDPGMELHLIHYSYGVNSTEKGDLSSESTVSRIRTEHFPLTLESARPSHTSQYLCASRGQGTGELFFGEGSRLTVL.